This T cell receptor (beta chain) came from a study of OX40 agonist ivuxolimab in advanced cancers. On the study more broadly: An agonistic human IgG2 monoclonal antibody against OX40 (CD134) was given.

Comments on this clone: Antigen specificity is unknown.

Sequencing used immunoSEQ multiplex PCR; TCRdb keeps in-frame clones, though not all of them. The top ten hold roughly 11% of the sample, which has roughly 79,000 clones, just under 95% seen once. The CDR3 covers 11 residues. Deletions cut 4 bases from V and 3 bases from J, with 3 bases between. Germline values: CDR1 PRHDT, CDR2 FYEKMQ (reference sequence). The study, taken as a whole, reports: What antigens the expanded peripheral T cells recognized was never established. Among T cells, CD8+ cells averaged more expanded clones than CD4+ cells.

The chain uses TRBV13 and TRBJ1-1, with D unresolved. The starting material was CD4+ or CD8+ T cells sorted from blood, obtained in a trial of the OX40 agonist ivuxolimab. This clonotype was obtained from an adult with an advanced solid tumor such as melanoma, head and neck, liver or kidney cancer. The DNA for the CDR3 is TGTGCCAGCAGCTCCTACACTGAAGCTTTCTTT. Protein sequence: CASSSYTEAFF.